This T cell receptor (beta chain) was captured by sequencing in a study of vaccination and CD4 T cells after COVID-19. On the study more broadly: Convalescent donors: six male, four female; seven Caucasian, two Asian, one multiracial, two Hispanic. Spike peptides, overlapping and drawn from SARS-CoV-2, HCoV-NL63, HCoV-OC43 and HCoV-229E, were used to stimulate cells. Each control culture was treated with a CEFX pool, an HIV-1 Nef pool, or no peptide.

Germline loops: CDR1 SGHRS, CDR2 YFSETQ. With 4 bases removed from V and 2 bases from J, the gap between germline ends came to 6 bases. The CDR3 has 12 amino acids. To note about this clonotype: The antigen is undetermined.

The treatment is: roughly 10-day PBMC culture with coronavirus spike peptide pools or control peptides (ViraFEST assay). In the ViraFEST assay, peptide-pool expansion preceded TCR sequencing of expanded clonotypes. The Oncomine TCR Beta short-read assay was applied to DNA of cultured CD4+ T cells. TCRdb re-analysed the PCR reads in MiXCR, keeping a single row per CDR3 protein. The data contain approximately 18,000 distinct CDR3 sequences, 45% to 65% of them singletons. Sequences were obtained from CD4+ T cells from blood, cultured in vitro. The clonotype originates from a human donor who had recovered from COVID-19. This chain connects TRBV5-1 to TRBJ2-5; no reliable D call. The CDR3 loop is CASSPQQETQYF. The DNA of the CDR3 is TGCGCCAGCAGCCCCCAACAAGAGACCCAGTACTTC.